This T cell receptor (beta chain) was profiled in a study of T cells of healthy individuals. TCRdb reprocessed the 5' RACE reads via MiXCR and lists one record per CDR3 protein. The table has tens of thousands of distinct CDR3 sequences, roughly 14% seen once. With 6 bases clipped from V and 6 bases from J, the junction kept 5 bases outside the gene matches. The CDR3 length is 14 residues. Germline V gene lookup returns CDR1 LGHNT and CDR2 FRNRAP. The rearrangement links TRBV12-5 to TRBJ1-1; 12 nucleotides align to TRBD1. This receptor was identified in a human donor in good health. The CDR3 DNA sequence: TGTGCTAGTGGAGCCGGGACAGGGGGCTCTGAAGCTTTCTTT. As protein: CASGAGTGGSEAFF.